This T cell receptor beta chain was documented in a study of blood T cell repertoires in COVID-19. Clones were read by immunoSEQ multiplex PCR, and TCRdb kept only the in-frame ones, dropping some. This table holds around 120,000 clones, almost 90% found once. V shed 4 bases and J shed 2 bases, with 16 bases lying between them. The CDR3 covers 16 residues. CDR1 is SGHTS, CDR2 YDEGEE, per germline. The chain links TRBV5-8 to TRBJ1-5; D gene unclear. Sequencing input: peripheral blood. This receptor was obtained from a woman aged 55-69 years with COVID-19, enrolled during active disease. The CDR3 sequence: CASSHALRGGNQPQHF. The DNA of the CDR3 is TGTGCCAGCAGCCACGCTCTACGGGGAGGCAATCAGCCCCAGCATTTT.